These 15 T cell receptor beta chains share one sample of origin, sequenced in a study of OX40 agonist ivuxolimab in advanced cancers. This table comes from immunoSEQ multiplex PCR, and its TCRdb copy is limited to in-frame clones, with some not included. The table shows under 80,000 clones, with over 90% occurring only once. The sample in question was CD4+ or CD8+ T cells sorted from blood, obtained in a trial of the OX40 agonist ivuxolimab. The receptors originated from an adult with an advanced solid tumor such as melanoma, head and neck, liver or kidney cancer.

This chain links TRBV6-4 with TRBJ1-4; D gene unclear. Germline CDR1 and CDR2: MRHNA and SNTAGT. This CDR3 contains 15 residues. Trimming cost V 8 bases and J 5 bases, with 18 bases left between them. The CDR3 is CASPETGRGNEKLFF. DNA of the CDR3: TGTGCCAGCCCTGAGACGGGAAGAGGGAATGAAAAACTGTTTTTT.

J is TRBJ2-3 and V is TRBV4-1, with 10 bases fitting TRBD1. This CDR3 is built from 16 residues. In germline, CDR1 is MGHRA, CDR2 YSYEKL. The ends lost 3 bases at V and 7 bases at J; junction bases unmatched: 10. CDR3 protein: CASSQSPGQGLHTQYF. In DNA form, the CDR3 reads TGCGCCAGCAGCCAGAGTCCGGGACAGGGGCTGCATACGCAGTATTTT.

This chain links TRBV7-8 with TRBJ1-3; the D is unclear. Germline values: CDR1 SGHVS, CDR2 FQNEAQ. The CDR3 is 14 residues long. The ends were cut back, 4 bases at V and 1 base at J, with 8 bases in the middle. This CDR3 reads CASSSGPSGNTIYF. The CDR3 DNA reads TGTGCCAGCAGCTCCGGACCTTCTGGAAACACCATATATTTT.

This chain uses TRBV9 with TRBJ2-7; 11 bases fit TRBD1. CDR3 size: 13 residues. V was pared by 4 bases and J by 6 bases, with 3 bases of the junction left unmatched. Germline V gives CDR1 SGDLS, CDR2 YYNGEE. The CDR3 coding sequence is TGTGCCAGCAGCTCCGGGACAGGGGGCGAGCAGTACTTC. It yields the protein CASSSGTGGEQYF. Complete variable domain (other parts from reference TRBV9 and TRBJ2-7): DSGVTQTPKHLITATGQRVTLRCSPRSGDLSVYWYQQSLDQGLQFLIQYYNGEERAKGNILERFSAQQFPDLHSELNLSSLELGDSALYFCASSSGTGGEQYFGPGTRLTVT.

The CDR3 DNA is TGCGCCAGCAGCTCCTCTAGCGGGGCCTACGAGCAGTACTTC. Protein product: CASSSSSGAYEQYF. This rearrangement joins TRBV4-1 to TRBJ2-7, with TRBD2 identical over 9 bases. The trim removed 5 bases at V and 2 bases at J, leaving 4 bases unmatched. This CDR3 has 14 amino acids. Germline CDR1 MGHRA, CDR2 YSYEKL.

This sequence joins TRBV6-6 and TRBJ1-5, with TRBD1 matching 10 bases. The CDR3 length is 15 residues. Germline loops: CDR1 MNHNY, CDR2 SVGAGI (reference sequence). V dropped 6 bases and J dropped 6; count of bases not matched to a gene: 8. The CDR3 sequence is CASSTDRGRAQPQHF. DNA for the CDR3: TGTGCCAGCAGCACCGACAGGGGGCGAGCTCAGCCCCAGCATTTT.

The chain links TRBV5-1 to TRBJ2-3, with D perhaps TRBD1 or TRBD2 (5 bases each). The V end lost 2 bases, the J end lost 2 bases, and 9 bases lay between the germline ends. The CDR3 is made up of 14 amino acids. Germline V CDR1 and CDR2: SGHRS, YFSETQ. Written as DNA, the CDR3 is TGCGCCAGCAGCTTCGGGGACCCCACAGATACGCAGTATTTT. Translating gives CASSFGDPTDTQYF.

The V call is TRBV5-1, the J call TRBJ2-7, with D perhaps TRBD2 (5 bases). The ends were cut back, 6 bases at V and 5 bases at J, with 12 bases in the middle. CDR1 SGHRS and CDR2 YFSETQ come from the germline V gene. This CDR3 has 12 amino acids. This chain's CDR3 is CASIGTGDEQYF. Written as DNA, the CDR3 is TGCGCCAGCATAGGAACCGGGGACGAGCAGTACTTC.

The rearrangement uses TRBV19 and TRBJ1-1, with D unresolved. Germline loops: CDR1 LNHDA, CDR2 SQIVND (reference sequence). V lost 9 bases and J 1 base, leaving 9 bases between the germline ends. This CDR3 contains 12 residues. The CDR3 loop reads CASRPRNTEAFF. The CDR3 nucleotides read TGTGCCAGCCGGCCCAGGAACACTGAAGCTTTCTTT.

The chain carries TRBV7-8 and TRBJ2-6; the D gene is possibly TRBD1 (5 bases). The CDR3 length is 18 residues. Between the trimmed V and J ends, which lost 2 bases and 0 bases, there was a span of 14 bases. The germline V gene has CDR1 SGHVS and CDR2 FQNEAQ. CDR3 bases: TGTGCCAGCAGCTTACTGGGGCAGCCAAGCTCTGGGGCCAACGTCCTGACTTTC. Residues: CASSLLGQPSSGANVLTF. The variable domain in full, completed from reference TRBV7-8 and TRBJ2-6, reads GAGVSQSPRYKVAKRGQDVALRCDPISGHVSLFWYQQALGQGPEFLTYFQNEAQLDKSGLPSDRFFAERPEGSVSTLKIQRTQQEDSAVYLCASSLLGQPSSGANVLTFGAGSRLTVL.

The gene calls are TRBV6-5 and TRBJ2-7; 7 bases match TRBD1. The ends lost 2 bases at V and 3 bases at J; junction bases unmatched: 4. CDR3 length: 14 residues. Per germline, CDR1 MNHEY and CDR2 SVGAGI. DNA of the CDR3: TGTGCCAGCAGTTACGACAGGGCGCACTACGAGCAGTACTTC. Its translation is CASSYDRAHYEQYF.

V gene TRBV11-2 combines with J gene TRBJ2-3; no firm D call. Trimming removed 1 base from V and 1 base from J, with 6 bases in between. Germline V gene lookup returns CDR1 SGHAT and CDR2 FQNNGV. CDR3 length: 14 amino acids. Written as DNA, the CDR3 is TGTGCCAGCAGCTTAGTGCAGGGCACAGATACGCAGTATTTT. As protein: CASSLVQGTDTQYF.

This sequence joins TRBV5-8 and TRBJ2-7; D gene ambiguous. Trimming stripped 3 bases from V and 1 base from J, with 17 bases between. Germline CDR1 is SGHTS and CDR2 is YDEGEE. This CDR3 comprises 16 residues. The CDR3 loop reads CASSSPWSRRSYEQYF. The CDR3 DNA follows: TGTGCCAGCAGCTCCCCATGGTCCAGACGTTCCTACGAGCAGTACTTC.

In regard to this clone: Other DNA sequences in the same sample also yield this CDR3. The rearrangement uses TRBV19 and TRBJ2-7, with D possibly TRBD1 on 5 matching bases. V lost 3 bases to trimming and J lost 1 base, with 7 bases between them. This CDR3 spans 13 amino acids. CDR1 LNHDA and CDR2 SQIVND come from the germline V gene (reference sequence). DNA for the CDR3: TGTGCCAGTAGTATTGACAGTTCCTACGAGCAGTACTTC. Its protein is CASSIDSSYEQYF.

This rearrangement joins TRBV2 to TRBJ1-5, with D possibly TRBD1 on 6 matching bases. CDR3 length: 15 amino acids. Germline V gene data show CDR1 as SNHLY and CDR2 as FYNNEI. V dropped 6 bases and J dropped 0 bases, with 12 bases sitting between them. The DNA for the CDR3 is TGTGCCAGCAGCCAGACAGGTTATAGCAATCAGCCCCAGCATTTT. Residues: CASSQTGYSNQPQHF.